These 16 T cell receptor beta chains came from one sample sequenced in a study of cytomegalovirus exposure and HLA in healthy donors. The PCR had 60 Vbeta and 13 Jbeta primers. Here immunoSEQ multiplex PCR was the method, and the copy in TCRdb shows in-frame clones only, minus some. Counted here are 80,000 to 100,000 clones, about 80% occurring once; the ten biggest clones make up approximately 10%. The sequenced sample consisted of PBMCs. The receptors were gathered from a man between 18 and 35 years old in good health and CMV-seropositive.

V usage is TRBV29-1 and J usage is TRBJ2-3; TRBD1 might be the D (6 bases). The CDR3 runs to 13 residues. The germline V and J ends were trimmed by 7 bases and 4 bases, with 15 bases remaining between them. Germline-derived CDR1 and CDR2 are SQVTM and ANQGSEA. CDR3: CSAGQYGADTQYF. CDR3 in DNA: TGCAGCGCCGGACAGTACGGCGCAGATACGCAGTATTTT.

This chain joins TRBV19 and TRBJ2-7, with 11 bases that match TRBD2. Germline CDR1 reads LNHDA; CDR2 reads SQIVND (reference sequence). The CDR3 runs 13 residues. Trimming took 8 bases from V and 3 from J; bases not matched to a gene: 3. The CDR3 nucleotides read TGTGCCAGTCGACTAGCGGGGAGCTACGAGCAGTACTTC. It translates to CASRLAGSYEQYF.

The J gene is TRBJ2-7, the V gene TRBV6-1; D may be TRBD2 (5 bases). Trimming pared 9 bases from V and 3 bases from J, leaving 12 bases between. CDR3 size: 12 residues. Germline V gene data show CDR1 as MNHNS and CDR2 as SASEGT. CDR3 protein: CASYSEYYEQYF. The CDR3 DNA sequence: TGTGCCAGTTATAGCGAGTACTACGAGCAGTACTTC.

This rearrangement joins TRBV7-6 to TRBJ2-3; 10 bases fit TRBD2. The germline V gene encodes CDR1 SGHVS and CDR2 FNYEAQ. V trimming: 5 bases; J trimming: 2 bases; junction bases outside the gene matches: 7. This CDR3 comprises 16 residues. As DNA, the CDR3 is TGTGCCAGCAGCCCGCTTAGCGGGGGGTACACAGATACGCAGTATTTT. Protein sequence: CASSPLSGGYTDTQYF.

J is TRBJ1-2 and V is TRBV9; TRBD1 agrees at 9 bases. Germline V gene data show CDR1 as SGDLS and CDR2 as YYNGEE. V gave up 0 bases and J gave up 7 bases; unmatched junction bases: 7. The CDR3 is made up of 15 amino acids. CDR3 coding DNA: TGTGCCAGCAGCGTAGCTACAGGGGGCGTGGGTGGCTACACCTTC. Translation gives CASSVATGGVGGYTF.

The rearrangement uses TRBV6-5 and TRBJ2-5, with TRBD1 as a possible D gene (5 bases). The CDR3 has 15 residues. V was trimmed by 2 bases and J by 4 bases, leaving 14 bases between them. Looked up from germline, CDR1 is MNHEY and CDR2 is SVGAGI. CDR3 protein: CASSYGQGIIETQYF. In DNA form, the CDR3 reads TGTGCCAGCAGTTACGGGCAGGGTATAATAGAGACCCAGTACTTC.

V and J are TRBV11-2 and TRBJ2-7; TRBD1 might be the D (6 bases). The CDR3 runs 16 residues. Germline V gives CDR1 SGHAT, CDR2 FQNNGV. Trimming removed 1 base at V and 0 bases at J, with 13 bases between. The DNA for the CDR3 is TGTGCCAGCAGCTTAGGATGGGGGACACACTCCTACGAGCAGTACTTC. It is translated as CASSLGWGTHSYEQYF.

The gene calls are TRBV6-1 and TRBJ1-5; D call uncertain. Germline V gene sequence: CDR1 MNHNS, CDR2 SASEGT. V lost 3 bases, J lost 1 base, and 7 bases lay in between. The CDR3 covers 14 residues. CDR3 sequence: CASSEVHSNQPQHF. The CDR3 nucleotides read TGTGCCAGCAGTGAGGTACACAGCAATCAGCCCCAGCATTTT.

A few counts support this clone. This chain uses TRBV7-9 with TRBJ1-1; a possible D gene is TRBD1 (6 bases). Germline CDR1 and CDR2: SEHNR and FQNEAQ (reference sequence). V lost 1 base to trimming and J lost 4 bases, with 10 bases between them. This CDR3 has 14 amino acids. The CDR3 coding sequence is TGTGCCAGCAGCTTAGGGGGGCAGGGCACTGAAGCTTTCTTT. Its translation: CASSLGGQGTEAFF.

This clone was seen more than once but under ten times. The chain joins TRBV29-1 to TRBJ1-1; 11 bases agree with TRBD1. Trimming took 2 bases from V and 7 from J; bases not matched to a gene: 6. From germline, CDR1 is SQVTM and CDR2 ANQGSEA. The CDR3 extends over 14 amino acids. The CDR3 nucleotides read TGCAGCGTTGAAAGGGACAGGGGGATCGTTGAAGCTTTCTTT. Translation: CSVERDRGIVEAFF.

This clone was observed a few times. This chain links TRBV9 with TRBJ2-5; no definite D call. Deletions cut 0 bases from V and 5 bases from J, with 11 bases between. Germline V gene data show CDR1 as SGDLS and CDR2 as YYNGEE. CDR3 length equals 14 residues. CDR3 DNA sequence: TGTGCCAGCAGCGTAGTCCAGGCTGGGGAGACCCAGTACTTC. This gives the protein CASSVVQAGETQYF.

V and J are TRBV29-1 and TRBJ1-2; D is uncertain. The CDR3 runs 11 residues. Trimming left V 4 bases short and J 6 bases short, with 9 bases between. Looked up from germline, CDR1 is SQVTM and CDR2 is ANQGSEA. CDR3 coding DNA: TGCAGCGTTGGGAGCTTACATGGCTACACCTTC. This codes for CSVGSLHGYTF. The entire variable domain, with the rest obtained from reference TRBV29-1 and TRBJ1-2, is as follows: SAVISQKPSRDICQRGTSLTIQCQVDSQVTMMFWYRQQPGQSLTLIATANQGSEATYESGFVIDKFPISRPNLTFSTLTVSNMSPEDSSIYLCSVGSLHGYTFGSGTRLTVV.

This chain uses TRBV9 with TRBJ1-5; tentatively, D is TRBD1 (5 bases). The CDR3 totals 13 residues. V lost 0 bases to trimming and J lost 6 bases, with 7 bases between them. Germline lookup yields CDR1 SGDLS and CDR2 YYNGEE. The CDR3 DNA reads TGTGCCAGCAGCGTAGGTCAGGGTCAGCCCCAGCATTTT. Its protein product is CASSVGQGQPQHF.

The CDR3 nucleotides read TGTGCCAGCAGTTGGGTCCGGACAGGGGGAAACATTCAGTACTTC. This codes for CASSWVRTGGNIQYF. The chain links TRBV27 to TRBJ2-4; TRBD1 aligns across 10 bases. V lost 4 bases and J lost 6; bases outside the gene matches: 6. Germline CDR1 and CDR2: MNHEY and SMNVEV (reference sequence). CDR3 length: 15 amino acids.

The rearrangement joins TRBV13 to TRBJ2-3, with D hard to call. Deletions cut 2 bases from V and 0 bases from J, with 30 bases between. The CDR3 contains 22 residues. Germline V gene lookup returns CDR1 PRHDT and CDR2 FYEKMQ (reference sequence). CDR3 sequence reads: CASSLPRLSPFFGESSTDTQYF. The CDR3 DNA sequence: TGTGCCAGCAGCTTACCCCGACTTTCCCCCTTTTTTGGCGAGTCTAGCACAGATACGCAGTATTTT.

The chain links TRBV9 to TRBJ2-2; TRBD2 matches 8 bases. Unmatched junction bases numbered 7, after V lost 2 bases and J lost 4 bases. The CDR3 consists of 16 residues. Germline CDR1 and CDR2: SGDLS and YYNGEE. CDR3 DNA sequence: TGTGCCAGCAGCGTGATAAGCGGGGGCAGCACCGGGGAGCTGTTTTTT. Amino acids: CASSVISGGSTGELFF. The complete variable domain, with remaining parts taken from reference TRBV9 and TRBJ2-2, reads DSGVTQTPKHLITATGQRVTLRCSPRSGDLSVYWYQQSLDQGLQFLIQYYNGEERAKGNILERFSAQQFPDLHSELNLSSLELGDSALYFCASSVISGGSTGELFFGEGSRLTVL.